This T cell receptor beta chain emerged from a study of T cells after yellow fever vaccination. Findings and caveats of the study: Once the booster was given, most primary-vaccination clones reappeared, at approximately 97% for CD4 and over 85% for CD8. Abundant bulk-population clonotypes could contaminate the FACS-sorted repertoires.

On this clonotype itself: The antigen remains undetermined.

TCRdb re-called the 5' RACE reads through MiXCR, storing one row per CDR3 protein. The sample shows fewer than 650,000 distinct CDR3 sequences, roughly 22% of them seen only once. Deletions cut 0 bases from V and 3 bases from J, with 11 bases between. The length of the CDR3 is 15 residues. The germline V gene encodes CDR1 LGHNA and CDR2 YSLEER. This sample comprised PBMCs, obtained 21 days after the first yellow fever vaccination. The clonotype comes from a man between 18 and 35 years old who received the YFV17D yellow fever vaccine. The V and J genes are TRBV4-3 and TRBJ1-2; D uncertain. CDR3 sequence (DNA): TGCGCCAGCAGCCAAGATCGGGCCGGATACTATGGCTACACCTTC. Encoded protein: CASSQDRAGYYGYTF.